This is a list of T cell receptor beta chains from one sample in a study of cytomegalovirus exposure and HLA in healthy donors. Here immunoSEQ multiplex PCR was the method, and the copy in TCRdb shows in-frame clones only, minus some. The repertoire holds roughly 90,000 clones, with approximately 93% as singletons. Input material: PBMCs. Source of these receptors: a woman aged 30 to 39 in good health and CMV-seropositive. The CDR3 runs from the conserved cysteine through the conserved F or W. The order of the fields is J gene, V gene, D gene, clone size, CDR3 protein, CDR3 DNA. D genes are given only for firm matches. Expanded clones are given a class, and other clones once, few, many or no size at all.

J gene: TRBJ1-5; V gene: TRBV19; D gene: TRBD1; clone size: -; CDR3 protein: CASSIARGQANQPQHF; CDR3 DNA: TGTGCCAGTAGTATTGCGAGAGGACAGGCGAATCAGCCCCAGCATTTT
J gene: TRBJ2-7; V gene: TRBV18; D gene: -; clone size: -; CDR3 protein: CASSPRRTYEQYF; CDR3 DNA: TGTGCCAGCTCACCACGTAGAACCTACGAGCAGTACTTC
J gene: TRBJ2-2; V gene: TRBV7-8; D gene: -; clone size: -; CDR3 protein: CASSLAFILETGELFF; CDR3 DNA: TGTGCCAGCAGCTTAGCGTTTATTCTAGAAACCGGGGAGCTGTTTTTT
J gene: TRBJ2-7; V gene: TRBV9; D gene: -; clone size: -; CDR3 protein: CASSVGASNYEQYF; CDR3 DNA: TGTGCCAGCAGCGTAGGAGCTAGTAACTACGAGCAGTACTTC
J gene: TRBJ2-7; V gene: TRBV5-1; D gene: -; clone size: -; CDR3 protein: CASSLTSYTYEQYF; CDR3 DNA: TGCGCCAGCAGCTTGACTAGCTATACCTACGAGCAGTACTTC
J gene: TRBJ2-7; V gene: TRBV19; D gene: TRBD2; clone size: -; CDR3 protein: CASTVSGTSYEQYF; CDR3 DNA: TGTGCCAGTACCGTCAGCGGGACGTCCTACGAGCAGTACTTC
J gene: TRBJ2-1; V gene: TRBV4-3; D gene: -; clone size: -; CDR3 protein: CASSQDPENEQFF; CDR3 DNA: TGCGCCAGCAGCCAAGATCCGGAGAATGAGCAGTTCTTC
J gene: TRBJ1-2; V gene: TRBV7-2; D gene: -; clone size: -; CDR3 protein: CAEEVFYGYTF; CDR3 DNA: TGTGCCGAGGAGGTATTTTATGGCTACACCTTC
J gene: TRBJ1-2; V gene: TRBV18; D gene: TRBD1; clone size: once; CDR3 protein: CASSPGQDLYGYTF; CDR3 DNA: TGTGCCAGCTCACCGGGACAGGACCTCTATGGCTACACCTTC
J gene: TRBJ2-7; V gene: TRBV7-2; D gene: TRBD1; clone size: -; CDR3 protein: CASSLDGTVGEQYF; CDR3 DNA: TGTGCCAGCAGCTTGGACGGGACAGTTGGCGAGCAGTACTTC
J gene: TRBJ2-7; V gene: TRBV2; D gene: -; clone size: once; CDR3 protein: CASSFGASSYEQYF; CDR3 DNA: TGTGCCAGCAGCTTCGGAGCGTCCTCCTACGAGCAGTACTTC
J gene: TRBJ2-3; V gene: TRBV5-6; D gene: -; clone size: -; CDR3 protein: CASSLETGSSTDTQYF; CDR3 DNA: TGTGCCAGCAGCTTGGAAACCGGGTCTAGCACAGATACGCAGTATTTT
J gene: TRBJ1-1; V gene: TRBV7-2; D gene: -; clone size: -; CDR3 protein: CASSLGWGGRLPNTEAFF; CDR3 DNA: TGTGCCAGCAGCTTAGGATGGGGGGGCCGGCTTCCCAACACTGAAGCTTTCTTT
J gene: TRBJ2-7; V gene: TRBV6-5; D gene: -; clone size: -; CDR3 protein: CASRKGVSYEQYF; CDR3 DNA: TGTGCCAGCAGAAAGGGGGTCTCCTACGAGCAGTACTTC
J gene: TRBJ1-1; V gene: TRBV27; D gene: -; clone size: -; CDR3 protein: CASTSASTPGLQAFF; CDR3 DNA: TGTGCCAGCACTTCCGCGTCAACACCGGGACTTCAAGCTTTCTTT
J gene: TRBJ1-1; V gene: TRBV30; D gene: -; clone size: -; CDR3 protein: CAWSVRPSGYTEAFF; CDR3 DNA: TGTGCCTGGAGTGTGAGACCCAGCGGGTACACTGAAGCTTTCTTT
J gene: TRBJ2-3; V gene: TRBV11-2; D gene: TRBD2; clone size: -; CDR3 protein: CASSSLTGTSARDTQYF; CDR3 DNA: TGTGCCAGCAGCTCTTTAACCGGGACTAGCGCAAGAGATACGCAGTATTTT
J gene: TRBJ2-1; V gene: TRBV11-3; D gene: TRBD2; clone size: -; CDR3 protein: CASSSRTSALGNEQFF; CDR3 DNA: TGTGCCAGCAGCTCCCGAACTAGCGCGCTGGGCAATGAGCAGTTCTTC
J gene: TRBJ2-7; V gene: TRBV28; D gene: TRBD2; clone size: -; CDR3 protein: CASRTEGLAGNYEQYF; CDR3 DNA: TGTGCCAGCAGGACCGAAGGACTAGCGGGAAACTACGAGCAGTACTTC
J gene: TRBJ2-7; V gene: TRBV7-2; D gene: TRBD2; clone size: -; CDR3 protein: CASSMSPGTINTHEQYF; CDR3 DNA: TGTGCCAGCAGTATGTCGCCCGGGACTATAAACACCCACGAGCAGTACTTC
J gene: TRBJ2-1; V gene: TRBV2; D gene: TRBD2; clone size: -; CDR3 protein: CASSSSGRKGDEQFF; CDR3 DNA: TGTGCCAGCAGTAGTAGCGGGAGGAAAGGCGATGAGCAGTTCTTC
J gene: TRBJ2-3; V gene: TRBV5-6; D gene: TRBD1; clone size: few; CDR3 protein: CASSFVGTVPSPDTQYF; CDR3 DNA: TGTGCCAGCAGCTTCGTGGGGACAGTTCCCAGCCCAGATACGCAGTATTTT
J gene: TRBJ2-7; V gene: TRBV9; D gene: TRBD2; clone size: -; CDR3 protein: CASSVDPSGNGEQYF; CDR3 DNA: TGTGCCAGCAGCGTAGACCCTAGCGGGAACGGTGAGCAGTACTTC
J gene: TRBJ1-2; V gene: TRBV11-2; D gene: -; clone size: -; CDR3 protein: CASSLGGGRSYGYTF; CDR3 DNA: TGTGCCAGCAGCTTAGGGGGGGGAAGGAGCTATGGCTACACCTTC
J gene: TRBJ2-7; V gene: TRBV28; D gene: -; clone size: -; CDR3 protein: CASSTSGGSSYEQYF; CDR3 DNA: TGTGCCAGCAGTACATCCGGGGGAAGCTCCTACGAGCAGTACTTC
J gene: TRBJ2-1; V gene: TRBV29-1; D gene: -; clone size: -; CDR3 protein: CSVEKVEGRANEQFF; CDR3 DNA: TGCAGCGTTGAAAAGGTTGAAGGCAGGGCCAATGAGCAGTTCTTC
J gene: TRBJ2-6; V gene: TRBV4-2; D gene: -; clone size: -; CDR3 protein: CASSQTGSGANVLTF; CDR3 DNA: TGTGCCAGCAGCCAAACCGGCTCTGGGGCCAACGTCCTGACTTTC
J gene: TRBJ1-4; V gene: TRBV28; D gene: TRBD1; clone size: -; CDR3 protein: CASSAGTGGPTTNEKLFF; CDR3 DNA: TGTGCCAGCAGTGCCGGGACAGGGGGCCCTACGACTAATGAAAAACTGTTTTTT
J gene: TRBJ2-7; V gene: TRBV5-4; D gene: TRBD1; clone size: once; CDR3 protein: CASSGRDRMSYEQYF; CDR3 DNA: TGTGCCAGCAGCGGCCGGGACAGGATGTCCTACGAGCAGTACTTC
J gene: TRBJ1-2; V gene: TRBV6-6; D gene: -; clone size: once; CDR3 protein: CASSFDYGYTF; CDR3 DNA: TGTGCCAGCAGTTTCGACTATGGCTACACCTTC
J gene: TRBJ2-1; V gene: TRBV28; D gene: TRBD2; clone size: -; CDR3 protein: CASSLRPLLAGGSNEQFF; CDR3 DNA: TGTGCCAGCAGTTTAAGGCCCCTACTAGCGGGAGGGTCCAATGAGCAGTTCTTC
J gene: TRBJ2-2; V gene: TRBV4-3; D gene: -; clone size: -; CDR3 protein: CASSRGQNTGELFF; CDR3 DNA: TGCGCCAGCAGCCGAGGTCAGAACACCGGGGAGCTGTTTTTT
J gene: TRBJ2-7; V gene: TRBV6-5; D gene: -; clone size: -; CDR3 protein: CASSYSLSEQYF; CDR3 DNA: TGTGCCAGCAGTTACTCGCTGAGCGAGCAGTACTTC
J gene: TRBJ1-2; V gene: TRBV27; D gene: -; clone size: -; CDR3 protein: CASRFSRGGGYTF; CDR3 DNA: TGTGCCAGCCGGTTCTCACGCGGCGGCGGCTACACCTTC
J gene: TRBJ1-2; V gene: TRBV18; D gene: -; clone size: -; CDR3 protein: CASSADRIYGYTF; CDR3 DNA: TGTGCCAGCTCAGCTGACAGGATCTATGGCTACACCTTC
J gene: TRBJ1-1; V gene: TRBV11-2; D gene: -; clone size: -; CDR3 protein: CASSLGPSGTEAFF; CDR3 DNA: TGTGCCAGCAGCTTAGGCCCGTCGGGCACTGAAGCTTTCTTT
J gene: TRBJ1-5; V gene: TRBV30; D gene: TRBD1; clone size: -; CDR3 protein: CACGTGQQSQPQHF; CDR3 DNA: TGTGCCTGCGGGACAGGGCAGCAGAGTCAGCCCCAGCATTTT
J gene: TRBJ1-2; V gene: TRBV5-1; D gene: -; clone size: -; CDR3 protein: CASSPRTAYGYTF; CDR3 DNA: TGCGCCAGCAGCCCCAGGACAGCCTATGGCTACACCTTC
J gene: TRBJ1-1; V gene: TRBV27; D gene: -; clone size: -; CDR3 protein: CASSFRQPAEAFF; CDR3 DNA: TGTGCCAGCAGTTTCAGGCAACCAGCTGAAGCTTTCTTT
J gene: TRBJ1-2; V gene: TRBV27; D gene: TRBD1; clone size: -; CDR3 protein: CASSTRGQGLYGYTF; CDR3 DNA: TGTGCCAGCAGTACAAGAGGACAGGGACTCTATGGCTACACCTTC
J gene: TRBJ2-3; V gene: TRBV7-9; D gene: TRBD2; clone size: -; CDR3 protein: CASSPSSGRVDTQYF; CDR3 DNA: TGTGCCAGCAGCCCCTCTAGCGGGAGAGTGGATACGCAGTATTTT
J gene: TRBJ2-1; V gene: TRBV9; D gene: -; clone size: -; CDR3 protein: CASSPQSGSNEQFF; CDR3 DNA: TGTGCCAGCAGCCCACAATCAGGGTCGAATGAGCAGTTCTTC